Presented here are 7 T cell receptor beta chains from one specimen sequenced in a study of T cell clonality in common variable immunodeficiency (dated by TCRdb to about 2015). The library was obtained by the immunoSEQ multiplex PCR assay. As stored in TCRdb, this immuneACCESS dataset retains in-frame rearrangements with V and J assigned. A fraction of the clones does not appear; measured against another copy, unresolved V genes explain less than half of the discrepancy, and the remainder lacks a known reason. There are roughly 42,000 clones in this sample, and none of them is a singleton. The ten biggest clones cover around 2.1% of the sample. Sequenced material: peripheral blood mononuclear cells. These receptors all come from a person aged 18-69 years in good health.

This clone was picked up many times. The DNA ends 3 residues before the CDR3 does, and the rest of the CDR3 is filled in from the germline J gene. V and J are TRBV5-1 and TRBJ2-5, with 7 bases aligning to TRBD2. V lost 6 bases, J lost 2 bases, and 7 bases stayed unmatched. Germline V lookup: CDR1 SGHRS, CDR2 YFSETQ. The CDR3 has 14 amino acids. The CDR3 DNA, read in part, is TGCGCCAGCATCCCCGGGACTACACAAGAGACC. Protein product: CASIPGTTQET. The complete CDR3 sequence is CASIPGTTQETQYF.

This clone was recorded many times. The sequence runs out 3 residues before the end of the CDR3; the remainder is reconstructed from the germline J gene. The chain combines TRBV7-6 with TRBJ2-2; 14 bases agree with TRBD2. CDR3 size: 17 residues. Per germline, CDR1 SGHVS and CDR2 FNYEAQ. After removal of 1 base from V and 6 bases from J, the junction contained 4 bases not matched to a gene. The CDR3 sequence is CASSLEGLAGDAGELFF. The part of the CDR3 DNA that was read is TGTGCCAGCAGCTTAGAGGGACTAGCGGGAGACGCCGGGGAG.

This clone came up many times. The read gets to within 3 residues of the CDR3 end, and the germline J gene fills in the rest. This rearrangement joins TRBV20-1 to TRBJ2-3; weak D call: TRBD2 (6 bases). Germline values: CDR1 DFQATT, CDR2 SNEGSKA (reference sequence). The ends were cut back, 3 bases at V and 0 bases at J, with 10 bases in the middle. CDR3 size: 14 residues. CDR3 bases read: TGCAGTGCTAGCTCGGGGACTAGCACAGATACG. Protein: CSASSGTSTDT. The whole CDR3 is CSASSGTSTDTQYF.

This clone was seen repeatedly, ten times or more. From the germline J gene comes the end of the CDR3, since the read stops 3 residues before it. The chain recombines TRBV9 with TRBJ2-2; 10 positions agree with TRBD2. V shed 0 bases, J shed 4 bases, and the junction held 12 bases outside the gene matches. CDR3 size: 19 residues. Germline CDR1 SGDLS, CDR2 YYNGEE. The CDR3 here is CASSVASGGAIGITGELFF. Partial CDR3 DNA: TGTGCCAGCAGCGTAGCTAGCGGGGGCGCCATTGGAATCACCGGGGAG.

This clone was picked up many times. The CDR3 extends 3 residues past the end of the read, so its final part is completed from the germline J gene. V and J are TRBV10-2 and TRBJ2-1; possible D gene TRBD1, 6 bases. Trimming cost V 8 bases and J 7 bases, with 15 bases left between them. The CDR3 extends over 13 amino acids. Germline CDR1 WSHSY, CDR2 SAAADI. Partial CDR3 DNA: TGCGCCAGCGGTCCGGGACAAGGGAATGAG. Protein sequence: CASGPGQGNE. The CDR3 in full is CASGPGQGNEQFF.

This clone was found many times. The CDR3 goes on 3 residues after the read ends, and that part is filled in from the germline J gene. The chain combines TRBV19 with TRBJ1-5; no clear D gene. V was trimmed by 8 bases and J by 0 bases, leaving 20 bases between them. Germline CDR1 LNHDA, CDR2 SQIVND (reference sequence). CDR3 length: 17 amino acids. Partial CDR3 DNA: TGTGCCAGTCGGCAGGAGACAATTTTCTATAGCAATCAGCCC. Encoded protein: CASRQETIFYSNQP. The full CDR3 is CASRQETIFYSNQPQHF.

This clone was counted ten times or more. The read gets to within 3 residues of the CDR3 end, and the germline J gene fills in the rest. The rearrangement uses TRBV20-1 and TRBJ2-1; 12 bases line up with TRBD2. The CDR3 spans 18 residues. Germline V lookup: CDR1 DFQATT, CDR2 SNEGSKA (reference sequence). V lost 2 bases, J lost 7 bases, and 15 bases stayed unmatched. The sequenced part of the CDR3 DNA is TGCAGTGCTAGAATTCCACCTATGACTAGCGGGAGATATAATGAG. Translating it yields CSARIPPMTSGRYNE. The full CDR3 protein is CSARIPPMTSGRYNEQFF.